This passage covers 19 T cell receptor beta chains from one sample sequenced in a study of blood T cell repertoires in COVID-19. Repertoires were generated with immunoSEQ multiplex PCR, while TCRdb's copy carries only in-frame clones and drops some. The repertoire holds roughly 87,000 clones, with about 88% as singletons. Sequenced: peripheral blood. These receptors all stem from a woman older than 75 with active COVID-19.

The rearrangement joins TRBV10-3 to TRBJ1-1; D may be TRBD1 (5 bases). The CDR3 has 12 residues. Germline V gene data show CDR1 as ENHRY and CDR2 as SYGVKD. The V end lost 2 bases, the J end lost 7 bases, and 8 bases lay between the germline ends. The CDR3 region is CAISEGALEAFF. CDR3 bases: TGTGCCATCAGTGAGGGGGCTCTTGAAGCTTTCTTT.

The table lists this clone with a count of one. The chain carries TRBV19 and TRBJ1-6; TRBD1 is a possible D gene (6 bases). V lost 7 bases to trimming and J lost 10 bases, with 14 bases between them. Germline values: CDR1 LNHDA, CDR2 SQIVND (reference sequence). The CDR3 loop spans 13 amino acids. The CDR3 DNA is TGTGCCAGTACCTCAGGGGACCGGTCACCCCTCCACTTT. Protein sequence: CASTSGDRSPLHF.

V gene TRBV6-1 combines with J gene TRBJ2-5; 9 bases agree with TRBD2. Germline V CDR1 and CDR2: MNHNS, SASEGT. The CDR3 is 14 amino acids. V lost 3 bases, J lost 10 bases, and 9 bases stayed unmatched. For the CDR3, the DNA is TGTGCCAGCAGTGAGGGCGGGAGGGCCCCCTGCCAGTACTTC. It codes for CASSEGGRAPCQYF.

V usage is TRBV24-1 and J usage is TRBJ2-1; perhaps TRBD1 as D (5 bases). CDR1 is KGHDR and CDR2 is SFDVKD in the germline V gene. This CDR3 contains 15 residues. Trimming pared 3 bases from V and 9 bases from J, leaving 17 bases between. Written as DNA, the CDR3 is TGTGCCACCAGTGATCAGTCTTTGGGGCGCGGTGAGCAGTTCTTC. Amino acid sequence: CATSDQSLGRGEQFF.

The V call is TRBV6-5, the J call TRBJ2-7, with a possible D match to TRBD2 (6 bases). The CDR3 loop spans 15 amino acids. Germline V gene lookup returns CDR1 MNHEY and CDR2 SVGAGI. V lost 8 bases and J lost 3, with 20 bases in between. The CDR3 nucleotides are TGTGCCAGCCAGGTGGGGGGAGGAAACGTCTACGAGCAGTACTTC. This translates into CASQVGGGNVYEQYF.

This clone was recorded once. This chain links TRBV27 with TRBJ1-1; tentative D call: TRBD1 (5 bases). The CDR3 spans 17 residues. V was clipped by 3 bases and J by 4 bases, with 21 bases between them. CDR1 MNHEY and CDR2 SMNVEV come from the germline V gene (reference sequence). The CDR3 sequence: CASSFGRRAGLSTEAFF. For the CDR3, the DNA is TGTGCCAGCAGTTTTGGGCGGAGGGCAGGGTTGTCCACTGAAGCTTTCTTT.

This clone has a single count. For the CDR3, the DNA is TGCAGCGTTGTGGAGGGTGCCTCCGGACAGCCCCAGCATTTT. Protein product: CSVVEGASGQPQHF. The rearrangement joins TRBV29-1 to TRBJ1-5, with D uncertain. The CDR3 is made up of 14 amino acids. Trimming pared 4 bases from V and 7 bases from J, leaving 17 bases between. Germline V gene lookup returns CDR1 SQVTM and CDR2 ANQGSEA.

The chain has TRBV6-5 and TRBJ2-2; TRBD1 might be the D (8 bases). Deletions cut 6 bases from V and 1 base from J, with 12 bases between. The CDR3 has 15 residues. Germline V gene sequence: CDR1 MNHEY, CDR2 SVGAGI. The CDR3 DNA follows: TGTGCCAGCAGGCGGGGGACAGGGAACACCGGGGAGCTGTTTTTT. Translating gives CASRRGTGNTGELFF.

This clone is a singleton in its sample. The J gene is TRBJ2-7, the V gene TRBV9; 13 bases line up with TRBD2. There are 15 residues in the CDR3. After removal of 3 bases from V and 5 bases from J, the junction contained 5 bases not matched to a gene. Germline V gene sequence: CDR1 SGDLS, CDR2 YYNGEE. For the CDR3, the DNA is TGTGCCAGCAGCGCTTGGACTAGCGGGGGCGACGAGCAGTACTTC. Its translation: CASSAWTSGGDEQYF. Together with reference TRBV9 and TRBJ2-7, the CDR3 gives the full variable domain: DSGVTQTPKHLITATGQRVTLRCSPRSGDLSVYWYQQSLDQGLQFLIQYYNGEERAKGNILERFSAQQFPDLHSELNLSSLELGDSALYFCASSAWTSGGDEQYFGPGTRLTVT.

On this clone: At one end, the junction sequence differs from germline, possibly due to a read error. The chain employs TRBV4-3 and TRBJ2-1; D perhaps matches TRBD2 (5 bases). The CDR3 covers 15 residues. Germline V CDR1 and CDR2: LGHNA, YSLEER. The CDR3 loop reads CASRQGLLSYNEQFF. As DNA, the CDR3 is TGCGCCAGCAGACAAGGACTGTTATCCTACAATGAGCAGTTCTTC.

The V gene is TRBV2, the J gene TRBJ2-5, with 7 bases that match TRBD2. Germline CDR1 and CDR2: SNHLY and FYNNEI. The ends lost 4 bases at V and 4 bases at J; junction bases unmatched: 9. This CDR3 has 15 amino acids. The CDR3 bases are TGTGCCAGCAGTGGGGCACGCGGGAGTTTAGAGACCCAGTACTTC. Translated, it gives CASSGARGSLETQYF.

The chain links TRBV9 to TRBJ1-6; D may be TRBD1 (5 bases). The ends were cut back, 0 bases at V and 7 bases at J, with 8 bases in the middle. This CDR3 has 14 amino acids. CDR1 SGDLS and CDR2 YYNGEE come from the germline V gene. The CDR3 nucleotides are TGTGCCAGCAGCGTAGGGCAGGGCAATTCACCCCTCCACTTT. Translation: CASSVGQGNSPLHF.

The chain carries TRBV6-5 and TRBJ2-2; TRBD1 matches 8 bases. The CDR3 loop spans 16 amino acids. Germline V gene data show CDR1 as MNHEY and CDR2 as SVGAGI. With 2 bases clipped from V and 3 bases from J, the junction kept 5 bases outside the gene matches. CDR3 coding DNA: TGTGCCAGCAGTTACGGGTCGGGACAGGACACCGGGGAGCTGTTTTTT. The encoded protein is CASSYGSGQDTGELFF.

This chain uses TRBV11-2 with TRBJ2-5; a weak D match, TRBD2 (5 bases). V shed 5 bases and J shed 2 bases, with 9 bases lying between them. CDR1 is SGHAT and CDR2 is FQNNGV in the germline V gene. This CDR3 is built from 13 residues. The CDR3 sequence: CASSRGIQETQYF. DNA for the CDR3: TGTGCCAGCAGCCGAGGGATACAAGAGACCCAGTACTTC.

V is TRBV7-8 and J is TRBJ1-6; D call uncertain. Trimming took off 1 base at V and 5 bases at J, with 9 bases between the two ends. In germline, CDR1 is SGHVS, CDR2 FQNEAQ. CDR3 size: 15 residues. Here the CDR3 reads CASSLEQADNSPLHF. The CDR3 DNA reads TGTGCCAGCAGCTTAGAGCAGGCAGATAATTCACCCCTCCACTTT.

The rearrangement links TRBV12-3 or TRBV12-4 to TRBJ2-2; D ambiguous. Trimming took 5 bases from V and 3 from J, leaving 7 bases between them. The CDR3 contains 13 residues. CDR3 region: CASSTVYTGELFF. The CDR3, as DNA: TGTGCCAGCAGTACAGTCTACACCGGGGAGCTGTTTTTT.

The gene calls are TRBV7-2 and TRBJ1-2; no definite D call. This CDR3 has 13 amino acids. Trimming left V 5 bases short and J 2 bases short, with 9 bases between. Germline CDR1 and CDR2: SGHTA and FQGNSA. CDR3 nucleotides: TGTGCCAGCAGCCCCGACGGGAACTATGGCTACACCTTC. As protein: CASSPDGNYGYTF.

This sequence joins TRBV4-3 and TRBJ2-7; TRBD2 agrees at 10 bases. The CDR3 has 14 amino acids. The V segment lost 2 bases and the J segment 2 bases; nucleotides outside the gene matches: 0. The germline V gene encodes CDR1 LGHNA and CDR2 YSLEER. CDR3 nucleotide sequence: TGCGCCAGCAGCCAACTAGCGGGAGCCTACGAGCAGTACTTC. Translation gives CASSQLAGAYEQYF.

The chain carries TRBV5-4 and TRBJ2-3; 7 bases match TRBD2. With 0 bases clipped from V and 5 bases from J, the junction kept 3 bases outside the gene matches. The CDR3 runs 14 residues. Germline V lookup: CDR1 SGHNT, CDR2 YYREEE (reference sequence). The CDR3 region is CASSLEASGDTQYF. The CDR3 DNA is TGTGCCAGCAGCTTGGAGGCTAGCGGAGATACGCAGTATTTT.